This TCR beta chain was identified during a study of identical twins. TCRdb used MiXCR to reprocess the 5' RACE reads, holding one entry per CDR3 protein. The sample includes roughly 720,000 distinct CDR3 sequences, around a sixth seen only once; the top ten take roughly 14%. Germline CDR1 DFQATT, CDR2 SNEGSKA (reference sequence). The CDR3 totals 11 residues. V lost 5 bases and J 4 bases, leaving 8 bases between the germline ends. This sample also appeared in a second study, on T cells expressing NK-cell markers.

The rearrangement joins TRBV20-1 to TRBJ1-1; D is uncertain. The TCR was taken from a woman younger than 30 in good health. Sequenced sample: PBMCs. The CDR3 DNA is TGCAGTGCTCGGGCCGTCACTGAAGCTTTCTTT. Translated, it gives CSARAVTEAFF.